Below are 2 T cell receptor beta chains sequenced from a single sample in a study of technical replicates of blood from a handful of donors. Clones were sequenced by immunoSEQ multiplex PCR, and TCRdb holds only the in-frame ones, with some missing. The repertoire has about 75,000 clones, 91% of them found once; the top ten carry less than 0.4%. The sequencing input was T cells isolated from PBMCs. The source of these receptors is a human donor in good health. Some clones in this sample may be carry-over from other donors' samples.

The chain is built from TRBV6-6 and TRBJ2-3; maybe TRBD2 (5 bases). Trimming cost V 6 bases and J 0 bases, with 13 bases left between them. Germline V gene sequence: CDR1 MNHNY, CDR2 SVGAGI (reference sequence). This CDR3 region has 15 residues. CDR3 DNA sequence: TGTGCCAGCAGCCCTGACTATGCTAGCACAGATACGCAGTATTTT. This gives the protein CASSPDYASTDTQYF.

In its sample, this clone was seen once. The genes are TRBV19 and TRBJ2-7, with TRBD2 identical over 7 bases. This CDR3 has 13 amino acids. Germline CDR1 reads LNHDA; CDR2 reads SQIVND (reference sequence). V trimming: 4 bases; J trimming: 2 bases; junction bases outside the gene matches: 2. CDR3 nucleotide sequence: TGTGCCAGTAGTAGGGGGGGACCCTACGAGCAGTACTTC. Its translation: CASSRGGPYEQYF. Filled out from reference TRBV19 and TRBJ2-7, the complete variable domain reads DGGITQSPKYLFRKEGQNVTLSCEQNLNHDAMYWYRQDPGQGLRLIYYSQIVNDFQKGDIAEGYSVSREKKESFPLTVTSAQKNPTAFYLCASSRGGPYEQYFGPGTRLTVT.